This passage covers 10 T cell receptor beta chains from one sample sequenced in a study of tissue T cells after allogeneic stem cell transplantation. Clones were sequenced by immunoSEQ multiplex PCR, and TCRdb holds only the in-frame ones, with some missing. Here the sample spans about 50,000 clones, approximately 73% being singletons. Sequenced sample: sorted cells pooled from one or two spleens. Receptor source: a pool of C57BL/6 mice in good health.

In the case of this clone: Each gene name is a mouse one. The CDR3 goes on 1 residue after the read ends, and that part is filled in from the germline J gene. The chain has TRBV16 and TRBJ1-2; tentative D call: TRBD1 (6 bases). The germline V gene encodes CDR1 SGHSA and CDR2 FRNQAP. V was clipped by 5 bases and J by 1 base, with 11 bases between them. The CDR3 runs to 14 residues. The CDR3 DNA, read in part, is TGTGCAAGCAGCCCCGGGACAATAAACTCCGACTACACC. Protein sequence: CASSPGTINSDYT. The complete CDR3 reads CASSPGTINSDYTF.

This clone appeared a few times. The genes and germline here are from mouse. The read gets to within 1 residue of the CDR3 end, and the germline J gene fills in the rest. The V call is TRBV2, the J call TRBJ1-2, with TRBD1 matching over 9 bases. The CDR3 loop spans 14 amino acids. The trim removed 4 bases at V and 3 bases at J, leaving 3 bases unmatched. CDR1 and CDR2 from the germline V gene are LGHNA and YSYQKL. Partial CDR3 DNA: TGTGCCAGCAGCCCGGGACAGGGAGACTCCGACTACACC. This sequence encodes CASSPGQGDSDYT. The whole CDR3 sequence is CASSPGQGDSDYTF.

In the case of this clone: Gene names are the mouse ones. The read finishes 1 residue shy of the CDR3 end, and the germline J gene is used to complete it. The chain is built from TRBV15 and TRBJ2-5; no clear D gene. V lost 1 base and J 2 bases, leaving 4 bases between the germline ends. The CDR3 consists of 13 residues. CDR1 is SGHND, CDR2 FRSKSL, per germline. The DNA read from the CDR3 is TGTGCCAGCAGTTTAGAAAGCCAAGACACCCAGTAC. This codes for CASSLESQDTQY. The whole CDR3 reads CASSLESQDTQYF.

Only a few counts were recorded for this clone. Each gene name is a mouse one. Sequencing ends 1 residue short of the CDR3 end; the germline J gene provides the rest. V usage is TRBV3 and J usage is TRBJ2-7; D unresolved. Per the germline V gene, CDR1 is SNHLY and CDR2 is FYNGKV (reference sequence). The CDR3 length is 11 residues. V lost 1 base and J 6 bases, leaving 4 bases between the germline ends. The sequenced CDR3 bases are TGTGCCAGCAGCTTAGAGGGTGAACAGTAC. Translating gives CASSLEGEQY. The entire CDR3 protein is CASSLEGEQYF.

Notes on this clone: Each gene name is a mouse one. CDR3 bases read: TGTGCAAGCAGCTTAGGGACAGCCTCCTATGAACAGTAC. Its protein product is CASSLGTASYEQY. The CDR3 as a whole reads CASSLGTASYEQYF. The chain combines TRBV16 with TRBJ2-7; possibly TRBD1 for D (6 bases). The read comes to an end 1 residue before the CDR3 does, leaving the germline J gene to fill in the end. This CDR3 region has 14 residues. The germline V gene has CDR1 SGHSA and CDR2 FRNQAP. The germline V and J ends were trimmed by 1 base and 0 bases, with 7 bases remaining between them.

On this clone: Gene names and germline refer to mouse. The read gets to within 1 residue of the CDR3 end, and the germline J gene fills in the rest. The chain links TRBV16 to TRBJ2-4, with 11 bases fitting TRBD2. The CDR3 has 17 amino acids. Unmatched junction bases numbered 6, after V lost 4 bases and J lost 0 bases. The germline gives CDR1 SGHSA, CDR2 FRNQAP. CDR3 sequence reads: CASSSYWGGHSQNTLYF. Partial CDR3 DNA: TGTGCAAGCAGCTCATACTGGGGGGGCCATAGTCAAAACACCTTGTAC.

A few counts support this clone. The listed genes are named as in mouse. The DNA ends 1 residue before the CDR3 does, and the rest of the CDR3 is filled in from the germline J gene. Different DNA sequences within this sample yield the same CDR3. The chain links TRBV13-2 to TRBJ2-7; D unresolved. Trimming took 3 bases from V and 0 from J, leaving 4 bases between them. This CDR3 is built from 12 residues. CDR1 NNHNN and CDR2 SYGAGS come from the germline V gene (reference sequence). The sequenced part of the CDR3 DNA is TGTGCCAGCGGTGCCAGCTCCTATGAACAGTAC. It specifies CASGASSYEQY. The entire CDR3 sequence reads CASGASSYEQYF.

As concerns this clone: Any gene name here is a mouse gene name. Coverage ceases 1 residue before the CDR3 finishes, and the germline J gene fills in the end. The chain carries TRBV31 and TRBJ2-5; D might be TRBD1 (6 bases). Germline lookup yields CDR1 GKSSPN and CDR2 SITVG. CDR3 length equals 14 residues. Trimming pared 0 bases from V and 3 bases from J, leaving 10 bases between. The CDR3: CAWSLQGGQDTQYF. The CDR3 bases that were read are TGTGCCTGGAGTCTACAGGGTGGGCAAGACACCCAGTAC.

For this clone: Germline and genes: mouse. The sequence runs out 1 residue before the end of the CDR3; the remainder is reconstructed from the germline J gene. The rearrangement links TRBV13-1 to TRBJ2-1; 9 bases map to TRBD1. With 6 bases clipped from V and 3 bases from J, the junction kept 4 bases outside the gene matches. This CDR3 is built from 14 residues. Germline V gene sequence: CDR1 NSHNY, CDR2 SYGAGN. The CDR3 bases that were read are TGTGCCAGCACCCCGGGACAGGGCTATGCTGAGCAGTTC. Translation gives CASTPGQGYAEQF. The CDR3 reads in full as CASTPGQGYAEQFF.

For this clone: Mouse gene names apply. The CDR3 extends 1 residue past the end of the read, so its final part is completed from the germline J gene. This chain links TRBV2 with TRBJ2-7; D might be TRBD1 (6 bases). Germline assignment: CDR1 LGHNA and CDR2 YSYQKL. The ends were cut back, 0 bases at V and 3 bases at J, with 12 bases in the middle. This CDR3 region has 15 residues. The CDR3 DNA, read in part, is TGTGCCAGCAGCCAAGAAGAGGACAGCCTCTATGAACAGTAC. Translating it yields CASSQEEDSLYEQY. The complete CDR3 reads CASSQEEDSLYEQYF.